The present T cell receptor beta chain was sequenced within a study of blood T cell repertoires in COVID-19. The overall study: Samples taken during acute and convalescent COVID-19 were collected in the United States, Italy and Spain. T cells, B-cell-depleted T cells, or PBMCs provided the cDNA or gDNA that served as material.

Study processing details: Quantification of nucleated cells was approximated via reference gene primer amplification. TCRdb keeps only in-frame clones here, not all; method: immunoSEQ multiplex PCR. V and J calls and clone size are given by that table; D and trimming were obtained from the DNA. The sample lists approximately 72,000 clones; roughly 84% were seen once. The CDR3 length is 14 residues. Deletions cut 6 bases from V and 5 bases from J, with 16 bases between. The germline gives CDR1 KGHSH, CDR2 LQKENI. The chain carries TRBV18 and TRBJ1-1; maybe TRBD1 (6 bases). The sample comprised peripheral blood. This sequence was found in a man aged 45-65 years with active COVID-19. CDR3 sequence reads: CASSQNWGRTEAFF. In nucleotides, the CDR3 is TGTGCCAGCTCCCAAAACTGGGGGCGAACTGAAGCTTTCTTT.